The entry that follows covers one T cell receptor (beta chain) sequence. The antigen is unknown. The PCR had 60 Vbeta and 13 Jbeta primers. Here immunoSEQ multiplex PCR was the method, and the copy in TCRdb shows in-frame clones only, minus some. This table has around 100,000 clones, 84% appearing once. The V gene's germline CDR1 is KGHSH and CDR2 LQKENI. Trimming removed 0 bases from V and 5 bases from J; junction bases left unmatched: 12. This CDR3 is built from 17 residues. The data were obtained in a study of cytomegalovirus exposure and HLA in healthy donors. As for the study in general: Of the donors genotyped, approximately 400 in all, 65% to 90% fell in the Caucasian-associated ancestry cluster.

Study results and limitations: Indistinguishability led to the exclusion of some V segments, TRBV6-2 and TRBV6-3 included. According to a later analysis, most TCR beta chains associated with CMV appeared HLA-restricted. The authors reported that TCR beta sequences could predict HLA-A and HLA-B alleles. These predictions were accurate for most subjects in the first cohort.

The gene calls are TRBV18 and TRBJ2-7, with TRBD2 matching 8 bases. This clonotype originated in a man between 18 and 29 years old in good health and CMV-seronegative. The sample consisted of PBMCs. CDR3 DNA: TGTGCCAGCTCACCACCGCTAAGCGGGGGAAGGGTCAACGAGCAGTACTTC. Translation gives CASSPPLSGGRVNEQYF.